This T cell receptor (beta chain) comes out of a study of cytomegalovirus exposure and HLA in healthy donors (dated by TCRdb to between 2016 and 2019). For the wider study: According to an earlier analysis of a few hundred of the donors, some 180 million T cells yielded over 90 million unique TCR beta sequences and more than 250 Gb of sequence data. An early release covering 500 to 750 HLA-typed donors comprised roughly 300 gigabases of sequencing data and about 90 million unique TCR sequences. The genetic ancestry cluster associated with self-reported Caucasian donors included 81% of the roughly 360 genotyped donors. The aim of the study was to test whether cataloging public T cell receptors could identify signatures of past pathogen exposure. The T cell repertoires of several hundred subjects were profiled by immunosequencing and related to cytomegalovirus serostatus. In addition to the first cohort of approximately 650 subjects, a separate validation cohort of some 120 different subjects was used. To predict cytomegalovirus infection status, the study brought together high-throughput TCR immunosequencing, statistical association of individual TCRs with disease status, and machine learning. To study patterns of TCR occurrence, a later analysis re-analyzed previously published TCR beta repertoires from 600 to 750 donors and added high-resolution HLA genotyping. The later analysis used no new phenotypic data to find candidate immune exposures, relying instead on TCR beta sequences and their occurrence across donors. An earlier analysis of 450 to 750 of the donors used high-throughput TCR beta sequencing to judge whether each TCR beta V gene segment behaved as functional or pseudogenic. Donor age, sex, ethnicity and CMV serostatus were compiled alongside the repertoire data. A later genetic analysis took genome-wide SNP genotypes for about 55% of the roughly 670 donors and used that subset as a discovery cohort. All discovery cohort repertoires had been generated using a single sequencing platform. Both class I and class II loci were covered by HLA typing, at four-digit resolution. Typing coverage differed by locus: A, B, C, DRB1 and DQB1 were typed in roughly 629-640 donors, DQA1 in 500 to 550, DPA1 in some 610, and DPB1 in around 490. Roughly five DR-DQ haplotypes were handled as single units for association and clustering because linkage in the cohort was strong. Across approximately 400 genotyped donors of the cohort, an average of roughly 250,000 unique TCR beta nucleotide sequences per donor were sequenced, and approximately 19% of those sequences were non-productive.

The cohort consisted of 666 healthy bone marrow donors. At the time of sampling, every cohort member was nominally healthy, though immune exposures that went unrecorded were likely present. The donor tested CMV seropositive and was one of the 289 seropositive cohort members. A peripheral blood sample was provided by each donor, and peripheral blood mononuclear cells were used for TCR beta sequencing. The Qiagen DNeasy Blood Extraction Kit was used to extract genomic DNA from the blood cell samples. What the study reported, not specific to this receptor: When HLA alleles, especially DR and DQ, strongly co-occurred, TCR associations were difficult to assign to individual alleles. The sequencing pipeline was judged likely to have produced a cluster of highly shared sequence variants as a technical artifact. A few of the identified cytomegalovirus-associated TCR beta chains were confirmed in vitro to be specific for cytomegalovirus antigens. A further reported finding was that TCR beta sequences accurately predicted the HLA-A and HLA-B alleles for most subjects in the first cohort. Because counts were too low, about 15 rarely observed V segments, including chromosome 9 orphons, were left out of the earlier analysis of roughly 600 of the donors. Some IMGT-functional V segments, including TRBV6-2 and TRBV6-3, could not be distinguished by the 87-base-pair reads and were therefore excluded. The study listed 164 TCR beta chains as associated with cytomegalovirus. According to a later analysis, parvovirus B19, influenza, CMV and Epstein-Barr virus appeared linked to several top co-occurrence clusters. Correlated functional status among segregating V segments might be attributable to linkage disequilibrium, but an unknown experimental factor could not be ruled out. Broadly in line with IMGT annotations, most TCR beta V segments showed up in productive rearrangements about 90% or about 30% of the time in an earlier analysis of some 590 of the donors. According to a later analysis, TCR association rates differed among HLA loci, with DRB1 alleles showing the most associated TCRs and HLA-C alleles showing the fewest. Most TCR sequences were seen in very few donors, while some public TCRs were found in many individuals. In a later analysis, most CMV-associated TCR beta chains were found to appear HLA-restricted, with HLA associations seemingly driven largely by CMV exposure. The presence/absence analyses assumed that sequencing depth was roughly uniform across donors, and that assumption may not be true. The cohort was sequenced for TCR beta chains only, and without alpha or paired-chain data the features that could be detected were limited. In a later analysis, over 15,000 TCR beta sequences were associated with specific HLA alleles at a false discovery rate of 0.05. A later genetic analysis reported fewer N-insertions in productive TCRs among donors in an Asian-associated ancestry cluster than the roughly 670-donor mean. In both the original and validation cohorts, the classifier was reported to diagnose cytomegalovirus status with high specificity and sensitivity. For the cohort, immune exposure information was limited to CMV serostatus. In a later genetic analysis, a missense DCLRE1C variant was associated with V-gene and J-gene trimming of TCR beta chains, and the association was replicated in an independent cohort. HLA typing was unavailable for some donors at each locus, so association tests used only the typed subset. It was suggested by the authors that the approach could potentially be generalized to other disease states and immunological phenotypes. In a later analysis, HLA-associated TCR beta chains showed more clonal expansion and lower generation probabilities than non-associated chains that were equally common.

The count of this clone is one. What antigen it recognizes has not been identified. Base qualities are not recorded, but no much larger clone differs from it by a single base. Libraries were built with the immunoSEQ multiplex PCR assay. A mixture of 60 forward primers for TCR Vbeta segments and 13 reverse primers for TCR Jbeta segments was used in the multiplex PCR. The CDR3 region of rearranged TCR beta genes was amplified from genomic DNA by a multiplex PCR assay. The Illumina HiSeq System was used to sequence the amplified TCR beta libraries as 87-base-pair reads. The authors' pipeline ran thus. A later analysis counted 65 million to 90 million unique TCR beta chains across the 690 or so repertoires, and roughly 10 million of these chains were shared by at least two donors. A nearest-neighbor algorithm error-corrected the raw reads and collapsed the reads into unique sequences, merging closely related sequences to remove PCR and sequencing errors. Alignment of CDR3 sequences to IMGT reference sequences was used to assign V, D and J gene segments. For a sequence to be retained, a match of at least six nucleotides was required to both a V gene segment and a J gene segment. Rearrangements were called productive when the CDR3 lacked stop codons and stayed in frame with V and J; all others were non-productive. CDR3 was defined according to IMGT convention as the region running from the second conserved V-encoded cysteine to the conserved J-encoded phenylalanine. In an earlier analysis of around 570 of the donors, sequences lacking an unambiguous match to a single V gene segment were excluded. An earlier analysis of under 750 of the donors called V segments functional above 56.7% productive rearrangements and segregating when the between-donor standard deviation exceeded 5%. A statistical classification framework was developed to diagnose cytomegalovirus status using the catalog of TCR beta chain sequences. In a later analysis, V and J genes were assigned by comparing TCR nucleotide sequences against IMGT/GENE-DB human TR gene sequences. In a later analysis, CDR3 sequences and most-parsimonious VDJ recombination scenarios were assigned using the TCRdist pipeline. In a later analysis, each TCR beta chain was defined by its CDR3 amino acid sequence together with its V-gene family, and reads lacking a unique V-gene family were excluded. To address suspected cross-contamination and a sequencing artifact, a later analysis removed roughly 640 highly shared, low-generation-probability nucleotide sequences. For each public chain, a later analysis derived a clonal expansion index from normalized ranks of inferred template counts within each repertoire. In a later analysis, generation probabilities were computed using a VDJ recombination model fitted to out-of-frame rearrangements, and the results were checked against IGoR. In a later analysis, TCR-TCR, TCR-HLA and TCR-CMV co-occurrence was scored with hypergeometric tests, and a repertoire-size bias correction was applied to TCR pairs. A later analysis estimated false discovery rates by permuting HLA or CMV assignments 20 times. A later analysis grouped co-occurring TCRs with DBSCAN, adding TCRdist sequence similarity when clustering within HLA-allele-positive subsets. For co-occurrence clustering, repertoires with fewer than 30,000 or more than 120,000 public chains were excluded, along with a handful of repertoires with anomalous nucleotide sharing. The source is immuneACCESS, and TCRdb retained only in-frame sequences with V and J called. Part of the clones is not carried over; for the studies checked, unresolved V genes explain less than half of this, and the remainder is unexplained. The DNA was the basis for D and trimming; V, J and clone size are from that table. Present in this sample are some 120,000 clones, around 78% of which were seen just once. The ten largest make up about 20% of the sample.

The germline V gene provides CDR1 MDHEN and CDR2 SYDVKM. The CDR3 starts with the cysteine, ends with the phenylalanine, and has 11 residues. The only DNA kept is the CDR3, 33 bases in frame from the first base. V gives up 11 bases and J gives up 8 bases, and the segment between their germline ends measures 15 bases. The TCR comes from a man aged 18 to 30 in good health and CMV-seropositive. The V and J segments used are TRBV28 and TRBJ1-2; TRBD1 is perhaps the D gene, given 5 matching bases. Sequenced: PBMCs. The DNA sequence is TGTGCCGAATACGGCCAGGGAGGCTACACCTTC. It specifies CAEYGQGGYTF.